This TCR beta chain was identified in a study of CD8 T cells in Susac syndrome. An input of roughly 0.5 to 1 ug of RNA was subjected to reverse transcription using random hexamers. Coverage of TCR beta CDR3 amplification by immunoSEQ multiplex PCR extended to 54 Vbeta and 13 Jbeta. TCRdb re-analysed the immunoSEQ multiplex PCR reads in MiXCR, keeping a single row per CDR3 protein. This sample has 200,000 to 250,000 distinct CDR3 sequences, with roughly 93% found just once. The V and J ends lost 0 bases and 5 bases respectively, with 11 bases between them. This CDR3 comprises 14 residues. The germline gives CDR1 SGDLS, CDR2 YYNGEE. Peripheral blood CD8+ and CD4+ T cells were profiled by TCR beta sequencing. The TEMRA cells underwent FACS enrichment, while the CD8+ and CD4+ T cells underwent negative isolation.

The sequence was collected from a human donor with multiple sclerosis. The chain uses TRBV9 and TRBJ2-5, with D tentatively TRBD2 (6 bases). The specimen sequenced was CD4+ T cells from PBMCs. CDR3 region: CASSVEEGLETQYF. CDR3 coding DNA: TGTGCCAGCAGCGTAGAGGAGGGGCTTGAGACCCAGTACTTC.